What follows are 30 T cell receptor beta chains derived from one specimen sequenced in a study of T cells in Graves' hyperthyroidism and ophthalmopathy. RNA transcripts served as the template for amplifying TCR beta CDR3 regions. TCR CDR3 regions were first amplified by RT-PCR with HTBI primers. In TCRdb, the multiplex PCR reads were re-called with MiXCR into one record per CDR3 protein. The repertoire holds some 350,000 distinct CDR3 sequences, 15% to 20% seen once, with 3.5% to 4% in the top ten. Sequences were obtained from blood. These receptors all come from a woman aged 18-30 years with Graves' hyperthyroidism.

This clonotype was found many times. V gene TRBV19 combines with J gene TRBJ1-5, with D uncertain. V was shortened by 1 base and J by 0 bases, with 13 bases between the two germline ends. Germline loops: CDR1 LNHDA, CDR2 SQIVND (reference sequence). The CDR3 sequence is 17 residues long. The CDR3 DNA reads TGTGCCAGTAGTATAGTCTGGAAGCTTGATAGCAATCAGCCCCAGCATTTT. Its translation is CASSIVWKLDSNQPQHF.

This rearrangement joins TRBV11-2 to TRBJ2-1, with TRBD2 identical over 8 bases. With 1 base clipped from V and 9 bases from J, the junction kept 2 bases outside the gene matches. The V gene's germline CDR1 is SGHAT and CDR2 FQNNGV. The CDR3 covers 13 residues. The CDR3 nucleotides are TGTGCCAGCAGCTTAGGGACTAGCTTTGAGCAGTTCTTC. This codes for CASSLGTSFEQFF.

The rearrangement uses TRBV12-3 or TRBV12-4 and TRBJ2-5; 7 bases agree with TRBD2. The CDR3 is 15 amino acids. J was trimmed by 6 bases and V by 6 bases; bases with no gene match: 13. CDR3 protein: CASSRAGGGVKTQYF. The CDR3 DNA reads TGTGCCAGCAGCAGGGCCGGCGGGGGAGTTAAGACCCAGTACTTC.

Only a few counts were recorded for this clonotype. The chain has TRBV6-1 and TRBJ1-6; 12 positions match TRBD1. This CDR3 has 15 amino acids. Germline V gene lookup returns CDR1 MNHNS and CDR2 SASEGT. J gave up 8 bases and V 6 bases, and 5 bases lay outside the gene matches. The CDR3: CASRGTGGMDSPLHF. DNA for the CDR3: TGTGCCAGCAGAGGGACAGGGGGCATGGATTCACCCCTCCACTTT.

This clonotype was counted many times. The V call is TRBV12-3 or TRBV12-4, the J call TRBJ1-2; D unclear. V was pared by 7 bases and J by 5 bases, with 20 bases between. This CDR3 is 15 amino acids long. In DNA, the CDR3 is TGTGCCAGCACCCCCTCACCGCGGGGATTATATGGCTACACCTTC. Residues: CASTPSPRGLYGYTF.

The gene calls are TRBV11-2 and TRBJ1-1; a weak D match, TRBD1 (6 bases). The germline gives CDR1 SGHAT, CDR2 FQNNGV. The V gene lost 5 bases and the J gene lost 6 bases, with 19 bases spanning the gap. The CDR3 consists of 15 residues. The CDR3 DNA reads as TGTGCCAGCAGCCGCCTTATTAACGCAGGGGCTGAAGCTTTCTTT. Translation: CASSRLINAGAEAFF.

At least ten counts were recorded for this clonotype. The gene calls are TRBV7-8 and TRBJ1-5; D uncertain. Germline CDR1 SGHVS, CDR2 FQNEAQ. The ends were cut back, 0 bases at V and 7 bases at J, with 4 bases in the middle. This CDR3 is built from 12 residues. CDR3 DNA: TGTGCCAGCAGCTTAGCAGTACAGCCCCAGCATTTT. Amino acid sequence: CASSLAVQPQHF.

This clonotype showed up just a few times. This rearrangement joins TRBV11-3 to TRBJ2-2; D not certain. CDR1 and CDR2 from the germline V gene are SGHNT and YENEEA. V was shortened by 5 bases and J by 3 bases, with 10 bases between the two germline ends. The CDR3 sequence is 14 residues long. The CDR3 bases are TGTGCCAGCAGCCTCGTATGGGACACCGGGGAGCTGTTTTTT. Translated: CASSLVWDTGELFF. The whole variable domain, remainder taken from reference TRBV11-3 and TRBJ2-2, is EAGVVQSPRYKIIEKKQPVAFWCNPISGHNTLYWYLQNLGQGPELLIRYENEEAVDDSQLPKDRFSAERLKGVDSTLKIQPAELGDSAVYLCASSLVWDTGELFFGEGSRLTVL.

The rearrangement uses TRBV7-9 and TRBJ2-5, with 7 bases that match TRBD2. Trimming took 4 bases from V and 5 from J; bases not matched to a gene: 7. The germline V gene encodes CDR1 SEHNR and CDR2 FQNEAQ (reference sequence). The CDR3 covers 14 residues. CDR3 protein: CASSSAGVLETQYF. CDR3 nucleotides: TGTGCCAGCAGCTCCGCGGGGGTTCTTGAGACCCAGTACTTC.

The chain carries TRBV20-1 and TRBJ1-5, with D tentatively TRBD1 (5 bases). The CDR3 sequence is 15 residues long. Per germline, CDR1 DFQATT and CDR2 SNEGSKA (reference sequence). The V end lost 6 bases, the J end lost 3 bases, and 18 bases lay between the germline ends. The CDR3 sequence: CSAQPGTVVNQPQHF. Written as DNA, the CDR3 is TGCAGTGCACAACCTGGGACCGTTGTCAATCAGCCCCAGCATTTT.

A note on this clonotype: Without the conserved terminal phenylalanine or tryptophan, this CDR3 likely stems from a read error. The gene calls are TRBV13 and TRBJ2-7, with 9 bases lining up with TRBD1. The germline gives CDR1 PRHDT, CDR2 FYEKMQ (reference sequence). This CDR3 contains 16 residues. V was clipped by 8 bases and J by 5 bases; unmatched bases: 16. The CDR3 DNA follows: TGTGCCAGCTGCAAACAGGGGGCGCGAAGTAATGACGAGCAGTACTAC. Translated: CASCKQGARSNDEQYY.

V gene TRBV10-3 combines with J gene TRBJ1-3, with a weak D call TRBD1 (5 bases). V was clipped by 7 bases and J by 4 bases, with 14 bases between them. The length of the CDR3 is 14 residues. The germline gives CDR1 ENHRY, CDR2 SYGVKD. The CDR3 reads CAINPEGQGNTIYF. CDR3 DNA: TGTGCCATCAACCCCGAGGGGCAGGGAAACACCATATATTTT.

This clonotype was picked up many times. The CDR3 region has the DNA TGTGCCAGCAGTTACTTGGGGGAGAACTATGGCTACACCTTC. As protein: CASSYLGENYGYTF. The genes are TRBV6-5 and TRBJ1-2; possible D gene TRBD1, 5 bases. The CDR3 sequence is 14 residues long. The germline V gene encodes CDR1 MNHEY and CDR2 SVGAGI. Trimming stripped 1 base from V and 2 bases from J, with 8 bases between.

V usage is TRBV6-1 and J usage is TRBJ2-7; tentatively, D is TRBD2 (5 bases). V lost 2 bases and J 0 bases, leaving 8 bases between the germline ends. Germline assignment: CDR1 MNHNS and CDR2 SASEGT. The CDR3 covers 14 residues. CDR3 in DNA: TGTGCCAGCAGTGAACCTGGAGGCTCCTACGAGCAGTACTTC. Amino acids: CASSEPGGSYEQYF.

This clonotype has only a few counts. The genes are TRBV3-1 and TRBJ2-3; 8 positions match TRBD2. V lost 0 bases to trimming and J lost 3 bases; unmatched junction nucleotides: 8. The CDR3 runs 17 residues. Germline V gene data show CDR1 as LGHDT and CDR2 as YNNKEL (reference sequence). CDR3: CASSQDFSGGGTDTQYF. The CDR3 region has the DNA TGTGCCAGCAGCCAAGATTTTTCGGGCGGGGGGACAGATACGCAGTATTTT.

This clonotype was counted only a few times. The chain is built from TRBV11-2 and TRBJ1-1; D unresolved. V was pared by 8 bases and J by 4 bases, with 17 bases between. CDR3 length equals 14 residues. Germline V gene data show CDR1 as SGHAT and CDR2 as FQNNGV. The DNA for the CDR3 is TGTGCCAGCGGCAGCTCGCAGGCGGGCACTGAAGCTTTCTTT. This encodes CASGSSQAGTEAFF.

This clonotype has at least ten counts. The CDR3, as DNA: TGTGCCAGCAGTTACGGGACATCTATCGGTGGCTACACCTTC. It codes for CASSYGTSIGGYTF. The chain uses TRBV6-5 and TRBJ1-2; D may be TRBD1 (6 bases). This CDR3 spans 14 amino acids. Germline assignment: CDR1 MNHEY and CDR2 SVGAGI. V shed 2 bases and J shed 7 bases, with 14 bases lying between them.

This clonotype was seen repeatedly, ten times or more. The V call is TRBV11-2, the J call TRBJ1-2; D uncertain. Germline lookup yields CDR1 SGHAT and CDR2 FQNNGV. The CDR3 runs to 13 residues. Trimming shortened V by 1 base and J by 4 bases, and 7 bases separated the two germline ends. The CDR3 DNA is TGTGCCAGCAGCTTAGCAAACAGCTATGGCTACACCTTC. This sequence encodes CASSLANSYGYTF. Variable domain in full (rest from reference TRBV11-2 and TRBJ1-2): EAGVAQSPRYKIIEKRQSVAFWCNPISGHATLYWYQQILGQGPKLLIQFQNNGVVDDSQLPKDRFSAERLKGVDSTLKIQPAKLEDSAVYLCASSLANSYGYTFGSGTRLTVV.

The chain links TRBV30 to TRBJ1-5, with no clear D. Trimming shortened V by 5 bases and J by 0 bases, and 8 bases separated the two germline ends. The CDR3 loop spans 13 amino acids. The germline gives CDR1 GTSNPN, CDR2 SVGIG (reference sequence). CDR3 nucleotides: TGTGCCTGGGCTCTCGGTAGCAATCAGCCCCAGCATTTT. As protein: CAWALGSNQPQHF.

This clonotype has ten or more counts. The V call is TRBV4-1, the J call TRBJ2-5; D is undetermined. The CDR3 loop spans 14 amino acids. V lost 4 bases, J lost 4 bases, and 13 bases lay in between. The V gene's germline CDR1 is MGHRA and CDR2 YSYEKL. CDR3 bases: TGCGCCAGCAGCCCAAACGCGGTCGGAGAGACCCAGTACTTC. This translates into CASSPNAVGETQYF.

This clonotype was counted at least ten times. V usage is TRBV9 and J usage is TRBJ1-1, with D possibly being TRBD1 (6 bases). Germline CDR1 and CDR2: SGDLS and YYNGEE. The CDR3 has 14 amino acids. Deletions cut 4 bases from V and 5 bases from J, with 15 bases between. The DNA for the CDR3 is TGTGCCAGCAGCCCACCAGGAGGGGGAACTGAAGCTTTCTTT. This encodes CASSPPGGGTEAFF.

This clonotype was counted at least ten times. The CDR3 spells CASSRTALSSYEQYF. The CDR3 DNA reads as TGCGCCAGCAGCCGGACCGCTCTTAGCTCCTACGAGCAGTACTTC. The V gene is TRBV4-1, the J gene TRBJ2-7; D not certain. V was cut by 4 bases and J by 0 bases, with 13 bases left in between. Germline CDR1 reads MGHRA; CDR2 reads YSYEKL. The CDR3 covers 15 residues.

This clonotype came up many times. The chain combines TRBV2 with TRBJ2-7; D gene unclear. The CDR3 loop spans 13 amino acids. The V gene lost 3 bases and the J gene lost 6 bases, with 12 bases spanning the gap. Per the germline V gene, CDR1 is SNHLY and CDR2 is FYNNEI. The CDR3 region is CASSEVILGEQYF. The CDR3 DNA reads TGTGCCAGCAGTGAGGTTATCTTAGGCGAGCAGTACTTC. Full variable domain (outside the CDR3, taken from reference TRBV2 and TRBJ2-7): EPEVTQTPSHQVTQMGQEVILRCVPISNHLYFYWYRQILGQKVEFLVSFYNNEISEKSEIFDDQFSVERPDGSNFTLKIRSTKLEDSAMYFCASSEVILGEQYFGPGTRLTVT.

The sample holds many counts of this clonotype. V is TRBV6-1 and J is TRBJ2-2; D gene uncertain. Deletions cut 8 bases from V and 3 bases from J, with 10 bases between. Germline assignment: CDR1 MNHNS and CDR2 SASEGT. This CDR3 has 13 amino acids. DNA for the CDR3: TGTGCCAGCGTGAGGTGGGACACCGGGGAGCTGTTTTTT. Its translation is CASVRWDTGELFF.

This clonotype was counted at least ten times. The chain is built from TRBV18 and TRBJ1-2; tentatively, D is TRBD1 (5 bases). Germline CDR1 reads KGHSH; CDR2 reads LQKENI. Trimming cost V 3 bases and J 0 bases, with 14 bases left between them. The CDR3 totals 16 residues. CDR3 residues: CASSPTVLSTNYGYTF. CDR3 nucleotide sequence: TGTGCCAGCTCACCGACAGTGCTTTCCACTAACTATGGCTACACCTTC. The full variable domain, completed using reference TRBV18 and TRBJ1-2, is NAGVMQNPRHLVRRRGQEARLRCSPMKGHSHVYWYRQLPEEGLKFMVYLQKENIIDESGMPKERFSAEFPKEGPSILRIQQVVRGDSAAYFCASSPTVLSTNYGYTFGSGTRLTVV.

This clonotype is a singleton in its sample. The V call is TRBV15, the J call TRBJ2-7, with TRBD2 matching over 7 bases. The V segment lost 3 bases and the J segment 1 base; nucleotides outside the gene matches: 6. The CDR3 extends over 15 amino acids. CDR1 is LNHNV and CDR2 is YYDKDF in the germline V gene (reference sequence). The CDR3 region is CATSRRREGSYEQYF. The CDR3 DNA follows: TGTGCCACCAGCAGGAGGAGGGAGGGTTCCTACGAGCAGTACTTC. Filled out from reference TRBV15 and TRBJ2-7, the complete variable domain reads DAMVIQNPRYQVTQFGKPVTLSCSQTLNHNVMYWYQQKSSQAPKLLFHYYDKDFNNEADTPDNFQSRRPNTSFCFLDIRSPGLGDTAMYLCATSRRREGSYEQYFGPGTRLTVT.

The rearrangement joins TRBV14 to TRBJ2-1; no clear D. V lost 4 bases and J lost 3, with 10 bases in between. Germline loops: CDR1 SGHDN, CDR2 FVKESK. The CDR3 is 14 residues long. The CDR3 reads CASSRFYNYNEQFF. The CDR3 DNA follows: TGTGCCAGCAGCCGGTTCTACAACTACAATGAGCAGTTCTTC.

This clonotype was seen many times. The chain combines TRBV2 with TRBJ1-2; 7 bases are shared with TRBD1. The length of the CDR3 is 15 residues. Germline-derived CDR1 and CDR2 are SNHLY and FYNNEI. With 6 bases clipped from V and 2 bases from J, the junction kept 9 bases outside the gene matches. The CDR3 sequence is CASSANRGPNYGYTF. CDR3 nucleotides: TGTGCCAGCAGCGCTAACAGGGGACCGAACTATGGCTACACCTTC.

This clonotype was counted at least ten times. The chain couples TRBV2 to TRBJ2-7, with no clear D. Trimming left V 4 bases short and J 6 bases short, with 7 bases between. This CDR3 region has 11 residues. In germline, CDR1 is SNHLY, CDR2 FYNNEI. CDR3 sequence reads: CASSAQTEQYF. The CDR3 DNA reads TGTGCCAGCAGTGCCCAGACCGAGCAGTACTTC.

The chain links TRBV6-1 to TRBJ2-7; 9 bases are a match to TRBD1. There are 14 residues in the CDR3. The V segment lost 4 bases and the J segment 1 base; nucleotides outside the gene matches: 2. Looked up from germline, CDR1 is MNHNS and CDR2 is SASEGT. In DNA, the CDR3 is TGTGCCAGCAGTGGACAGGGGGGATCCTACGAGCAGTACTTC. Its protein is CASSGQGGSYEQYF.